These T cell receptor beta chains were read from a single sample in a study of blood T cell repertoires in COVID-19. TCRdb keeps only in-frame clones here, not all; method: immunoSEQ multiplex PCR. The repertoire has about 250,000 clones, 82% of them found once; the top ten carry approximately 5%. Sequencing used peripheral blood. The receptors originated from a woman of 80 years or more with active or convalescent COVID-19. The CDR3 runs from the conserved cysteine through the conserved F or W. D genes are given only for firm matches. The size of a clone is reported for some rows only, either as once, few or many, or as a class for expanded clones.

D gene	clone size	V gene	J gene	CDR3 protein	CDR3 DNA
TRBD1	.	TRBV15	TRBJ2-2	CATSRGDSVNTGELFF	TGTGCCACCAGCAGGGGGGACAGCGTTAACACCGGGGAGCTGTTTTTT
.	few	TRBV3-1/TRBV3-2	TRBJ1-2	CASSPPGLNYGYTF	TGTGCCAGCAGCCCCCCAGGGCTTAACTATGGCTACACCTTC
.	.	TRBV29-1	TRBJ2-7	CSVVFGRWAEQYF	TGCAGCGTTGTCTTCGGCCGTTGGGCCGAGCAGTACTTC
.	.	TRBV19	TRBJ2-1	CASSIGSGYSYNEQFF	TGTGCCAGTAGTATAGGATCGGGGTACTCCTACAATGAGCAGTTCTTC
.	.	TRBV7-4	TRBJ2-7	CASSFTGKTKNSYEQYF	TGTGCCAGCAGCTTTACAGGGAAGACAAAAAACTCCTACGAGCAGTACTTC
.	.	TRBV7-9	TRBJ2-5	CASSLVTRAQETQYF	TGTGCCAGCAGCTTAGTAACCAGGGCCCAAGAGACCCAGTACTTC
TRBD2	once	TRBV3-1/TRBV3-2	TRBJ2-3	CASSPRLAGDLDTQYF	TGTGCCAGCAGCCCACGACTAGCGGGGGACTTAGATACGCAGTATTTT
TRBD1	.	TRBV2	TRBJ1-5	CASSDRGRGQPQHF	TGTGCCAGCAGCGACAGGGGGCGCGGGCAGCCCCAGCATTTT
.	.	TRBV27	TRBJ2-7	CASSSRVEQYF	TGTGCCAGCAGTTCCAGGGTTGAGCAGTACTTC
TRBD1	.	TRBV3-1/TRBV3-2	TRBJ1-4	CASSRGPANEKLFF	TGTGCCAGCAGCAGGGGGCCGGCTAATGAAAAACTGTTTTTT
.	.	TRBV12-3/TRBV12-4	TRBJ1-5	CASSFFQNQPQHF	TGTGCCAGCAGTTTTTTTCAGAATCAGCCCCAGCATTTT
.	.	TRBV6-5	TRBJ1-6	CASSYGTVRSNSPLHF	TGTGCCAGCAGTTACGGAACAGTTCGATCGAATTCACCCCTCCACTTT
TRBD1	once	TRBV3-1/TRBV3-2	TRBJ1-6	CASSHETSGTGGSPLHF	TGTGCCAGCAGCCATGAAACCTCCGGGACAGGGGGGTCACCCCTCCACTTT